These 13 T cell receptor beta chains came from one sample sequenced in a study of CD8 T cells in ankylosing spondylitis. TCRdb recomputed calls from the 5' RACE reads with MiXCR, one row per CDR3 protein. The table lists about 130,000 distinct CDR3 sequences, over 6.5% of them singletons, with approximately 12% in the top ten. Sequences were obtained from blood, either unsorted or a sorted T cell fraction (not recorded which). The receptors stem from a male donor with ankylosing spondylitis or in good health (not recorded which).

This clonotype was seen ten or more times. The V and J genes are TRBV4-2 and TRBJ1-2; D remains unclear. Trimming removed 0 bases from V and 5 bases from J, with 13 bases in between. The CDR3 is 15 amino acids. Germline V CDR1 and CDR2: LGHNA, YNFKEQ. In DNA form, the CDR3 reads TGTGCCAGCAGCCAAGAAATAGCCCTGGGGTATGGCTACACCTTC. This codes for CASSQEIALGYGYTF.

V is TRBV11-2 and J is TRBJ2-2; D unresolved. Germline-derived CDR1 and CDR2 are SGHAT and FQNNGV. The CDR3 totals 13 residues. The V end lost 2 bases, the J end lost 8 bases, and 9 bases lay between the germline ends. The CDR3 spells CASSLIWGGELFF. DNA for the CDR3: TGTGCCAGCAGCTTAATTTGGGGAGGGGAGCTGTTTTTT.

In this sample, this clonotype turned up many times. This sequence joins TRBV12-3 or TRBV12-4 and TRBJ2-1, with D possibly matching TRBD2 (5 bases). There are 16 residues in the CDR3. The V gene lost 4 bases and the J gene lost 2 bases, with 15 bases spanning the gap. The CDR3 sequence: CASSSRLGGTYNEQFF. Here the CDR3 DNA reads TGTGCCAGCAGTTCCCGTTTAGGAGGCACCTACAATGAGCAGTTCTTC.

In its sample, this clonotype was seen many times. The chain has TRBV5-1 and TRBJ2-3, with D perhaps matching TRBD2 (6 bases). V dropped 0 bases and J dropped 5 bases, with 25 bases sitting between them. The CDR3 is 19 residues long. Per the germline V gene, CDR1 is SGHRS and CDR2 is YFSETQ. The CDR3 sequence: CASSLVVRTGVGSQDTQYF. The CDR3 nucleotides are TGCGCCAGCAGCTTGGTCGTTCGAACGGGAGTAGGATCACAAGATACGCAGTATTTT.

This clonotype was detected many times. This chain uses TRBV20-1 with TRBJ2-2; 7 nucleotides agree with TRBD2. Germline lookup yields CDR1 DFQATT and CDR2 SNEGSKA (reference sequence). The J segment lost 1 base and the V segment lost 0 bases, leaving 5 bases of the junction unmatched. The CDR3 is made up of 16 amino acids. CDR3 DNA: TGCAGTGCTAGAGATCCCAGCGGGAAGAACACCGGGGAGCTGTTTTTT. The encoded protein is CSARDPSGKNTGELFF.

This clonotype was picked up many times. The chain carries TRBV9 and TRBJ1-1, with no clear D. CDR1 and CDR2 from the germline V gene are SGDLS and YYNGEE. The CDR3 runs to 15 residues. V was shortened by 0 bases and J by 3 bases, with 12 bases between the two germline ends. The CDR3 DNA is TGTGCCAGCAGCGTAGGGGCGGTAGCGGACACTGAAGCTTTCTTT. Translating gives CASSVGAVADTEAFF.

Worth noting for this clonotype: One base away lies a much larger clone, so this may be a sequencing read error. V and J are TRBV18 and TRBJ1-1; D unclear. Germline assignment: CDR1 KGHSH and CDR2 LQKENI. CDR3 length equals 14 residues. The CDR3 loop reads CASSQVGMNPEAFF. CDR3 bases: TGTGCCAGCTCGCAAGTAGGCATGAACCCTGAAGCTTTCTTT. The variable domain in full, with the rest retrieved from reference TRBV18 and TRBJ1-1, is NAGVMQNPRHLVRRRGQEARLRCSPMKGHSHVYWYRQLPEEGLKFMVYLQKENIIDESGMPKERFSAEFPKEGPSILRIQQVVRGDSAAYFCASSQVGMNPEAFFGQGTRLTVV.

This clonotype was observed many times. The chain recombines TRBV20-1 with TRBJ2-4, with a weak D call TRBD1 (6 bases). This CDR3 spans 15 amino acids. The germline V and J ends were trimmed by 3 bases and 3 bases, with 15 bases remaining between them. CDR1 is DFQATT and CDR2 is SNEGSKA in the germline V gene (reference sequence). The CDR3 coding sequence is TGCAGTGCTAGTGCTGGGACAACTGTCAAAAACATTCAGTACTTC. It translates to CSASAGTTVKNIQYF.

Many counts were recorded for this clonotype. The V call is TRBV10-3, the J call TRBJ1-1, with 9 bases matching TRBD1. Germline CDR1 and CDR2: ENHRY and SYGVKD. CDR3 length: 15 residues. Trimming took 6 bases from V and 0 from J; bases not matched to a gene: 5. DNA for the CDR3: TGTGCCATCAGGAACAGGGGGCTCGTGAACACTGAAGCTTTCTTT. This translates into CAIRNRGLVNTEAFF.

This clonotype occurred many times. The CDR3 DNA is TGTGCCAGCAGCTTCGGACAGGGGGTTAGTCAGCCCCAGCATTTT. This gives the protein CASSFGQGVSQPQHF. The V call is TRBV7-2, the J call TRBJ1-5, with 10 bases that match TRBD1. The length of the CDR3 is 15 residues. CDR1 SGHTA and CDR2 FQGNSA come from the germline V gene. With V trimmed by 3 bases and J by 6 bases, 5 bases remained unmatched.

In DNA, the CDR3 is TGCAGTGCTACCGAGACAGGAAACTATGGCTACACCTTC. This codes for CSATETGNYGYTF. This chain uses TRBV20-1 with TRBJ1-2; TRBD1 might be the D (6 bases). This CDR3 spans 13 amino acids. The V end lost 4 bases, the J end lost 2 bases, and 11 bases lay between the germline ends. Germline loops: CDR1 DFQATT, CDR2 SNEGSKA (reference sequence).

This clonotype was detected ten times or more. The chain employs TRBV15 and TRBJ2-3; 10 nucleotides match TRBD2. Losses at the gene ends were 8 bases for V and 2 bases for J; bases not matched to a gene: 7. The CDR3 spans 15 residues. CDR1 and CDR2 from the germline V gene are LNHNV and YYDKDF (reference sequence). CDR3 DNA: TGTGCCACCGAGAATAGCGGGAGGACCACAGATACGCAGTATTTT. This translates into CATENSGRTTDTQYF.

This clonotype has ten or more counts. The chain links TRBV6-1 to TRBJ1-1, with a weak D call TRBD1 (6 bases). V dropped 8 bases and J dropped 4 bases, with 20 bases sitting between them. CDR1 MNHNS and CDR2 SASEGT come from the germline V gene. The CDR3 runs 15 residues. CDR3 sequence reads: CASLKNRERRTEAFF. CDR3 in DNA: TGTGCCAGCCTCAAAAACAGGGAACGGCGCACTGAAGCTTTCTTT.